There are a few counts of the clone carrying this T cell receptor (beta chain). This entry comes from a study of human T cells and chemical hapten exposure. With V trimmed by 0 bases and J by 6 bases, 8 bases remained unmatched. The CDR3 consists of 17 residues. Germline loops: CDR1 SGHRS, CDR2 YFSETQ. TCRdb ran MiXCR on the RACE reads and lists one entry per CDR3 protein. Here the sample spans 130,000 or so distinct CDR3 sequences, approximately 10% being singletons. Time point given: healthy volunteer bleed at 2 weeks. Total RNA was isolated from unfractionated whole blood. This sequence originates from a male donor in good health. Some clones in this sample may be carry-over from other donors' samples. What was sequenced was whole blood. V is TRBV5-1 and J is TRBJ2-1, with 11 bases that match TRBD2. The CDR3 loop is CASSLAPGTSGSNEQFF. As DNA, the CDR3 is TGCGCCAGCAGCTTGGCGCCCGGGACTAGCGGATCCAATGAGCAGTTCTTC.